This is a list of T cell receptor beta chains from one sample in a study of blood T cell repertoires in COVID-19. Assay used: immunoSEQ multiplex PCR; TCRdb lists only in-frame clones, some missing. The sample records about 130,000 clones, around 83% being singletons. The sequenced sample was peripheral blood. The receptors derive from a man aged 55 to 70 with acute or convalescent COVID-19. CDR3s leave out the opening cysteine and the closing phenylalanine or tryptophan. Clone size, where shown, is once, few, many, or a class for clones that have expanded.

v_gene: TRBV19
abundance: .
CDR3aa: ASSIRGTGNEKLF

v_gene: TRBV7-8
abundance: once
CDR3aa: ASSLTGLTYEQY

v_gene: TRBV18
abundance: .
CDR3aa: ASSPSRGQEQY

v_gene: TRBV10-3
abundance: few
CDR3aa: ATSFGLAAYNEQF

v_gene: TRBV11-2
abundance: .
CDR3aa: ASSSTSGSPGELF

v_gene: TRBV5-1
abundance: .
CDR3aa: ASSLAPDILSNQPQH

v_gene: TRBV13
abundance: few
CDR3aa: ASSPAGSEYNEQF

v_gene: TRBV6-1
abundance: few
CDR3aa: ASSDSLTYPNQPQH

v_gene: TRBV19
abundance: .
CDR3aa: ASSDRAFEKLF

v_gene: TRBV6-2/TRBV6-3
abundance: .
CDR3aa: ASSYPQRESTDTQY

v_gene: TRBV15
abundance: .
CDR3aa: ATSRSLTSGTTDTQY

v_gene: TRBV2
abundance: few
CDR3aa: ASSAGANYGYT

v_gene: TRBV19
abundance: .
CDR3aa: ASRTGIPGNTIY

v_gene: TRBV19
abundance: .
CDR3aa: ASSRISGFPRETQY

v_gene: TRBV19
abundance: .
CDR3aa: ASKGGGGNQPQH

v_gene: TRBV28
abundance: once
CDR3aa: ASSPRDRLHQPQH

v_gene: TRBV28
abundance: .
CDR3aa: ASSSSGERRSRARLDNEQF

v_gene: TRBV29-1
abundance: .
CDR3aa: SAGTAYGYT

v_gene: TRBV7-2
abundance: .
CDR3aa: ASSRTTGSSNQPQH

v_gene: TRBV9
abundance: .
CDR3aa: ASSVRGQFFNEQF

v_gene: TRBV5-1
abundance: once
CDR3aa: ASSPQGTEAF

v_gene: TRBV7-2
abundance: .
CDR3aa: ASSSRSADTQY

v_gene: TRBV7-2
abundance: .
CDR3aa: ASSLLATGLYGYT

v_gene: TRBV18
abundance: few
CDR3aa: ASSPQWNRGLSGYT

v_gene: TRBV30
abundance: .
CDR3aa: AWSTLMAAGAQY

v_gene: TRBV5-1
abundance: .
CDR3aa: ASSSLAGEYNEQF

v_gene: TRBV19
abundance: .
CDR3aa: ASSESVLSYEQY

v_gene: TRBV7-3
abundance: .
CDR3aa: ASSLSLEGGELF

v_gene: TRBV5-1
abundance: .
CDR3aa: ASSLVQGAVMNTEAF

v_gene: TRBV6-4
abundance: .
CDR3aa: ASSDSGGPSDTQY

v_gene: TRBV7-3
abundance: .
CDR3aa: ASSPSSSSGTYEQY

v_gene: TRBV4-1
abundance: .
CDR3aa: ASSQDRGASGLF

v_gene: TRBV5-4
abundance: once
CDR3aa: ASSSDRVRNTIY

v_gene: TRBV28
abundance: .
CDR3aa: ASSFFGTSGRNEQF

v_gene: TRBV30
abundance: .
CDR3aa: AWSGRTGVFNTEAF

v_gene: TRBV7-9
abundance: few
CDR3aa: ASSREDGVPY

v_gene: TRBV10-2
abundance: .
CDR3aa: ASRVGTVDEQF

v_gene: TRBV3-1/TRBV3-2
abundance: few
CDR3aa: ASSQGPTVGDGYT

v_gene: TRBV27
abundance: .
CDR3aa: VSSQRSNQPQH

v_gene: TRBV27
abundance: .
CDR3aa: ASSLWEGSTEAF

v_gene: TRBV2
abundance: .
CDR3aa: ASSEVAGAMDTQY

v_gene: TRBV29-1
abundance: .
CDR3aa: SVAWVGGGYT

v_gene: TRBV6-5
abundance: once
CDR3aa: ASSRDRGAHEQY

v_gene: TRBV5-1
abundance: .
CDR3aa: ASSLEGGPNQPQH

v_gene: TRBV5-1
abundance: .
CDR3aa: ASSSDRGNYGYT

v_gene: TRBV29-1
abundance: .
CDR3aa: SVEMGSAEAF

v_gene: TRBV5-5
abundance: .
CDR3aa: ASTFPGWTEAF

v_gene: TRBV24-1
abundance: .
CDR3aa: AVQSGTVQSNEQF

v_gene: TRBV15
abundance: .
CDR3aa: ATSRGGVPYEQY

v_gene: TRBV5-1
abundance: .
CDR3aa: ASSSTGSDGNTIY

v_gene: TRBV27
abundance: .
CDR3aa: ASSLRSLTGGEKLF